Presented here are 8 T cell receptor beta chains from one specimen sequenced in a study of cytomegalovirus exposure and HLA in healthy donors (dated by TCRdb to the late 2010s). The library was made by the immunoSEQ multiplex PCR assay. The multiplex PCR relied on a mix of 60 forward primers for TCR Vbeta segments and 13 reverse primers for TCR Jbeta segments. Entries here come from immuneACCESS through TCRdb and include only in-frame sequences with V and J called. Some clones fail to appear in such tables; in the studies checked, an unresolved V gene covers under half of the shortfall, and the cause of the remainder is unknown. Across this sample there are roughly 180,000 clones, with approximately 81% seen only once. Approximately 1.6% of the sample comes from the top ten. Sample: PBMCs. These receptors all come from a male donor in good health and CMV-seronegative.

The chain couples TRBV4-3 to TRBJ1-2; D unclear. Deletions cut 0 bases from V and 0 bases from J, with 8 bases between. CDR3 length: 15 amino acids. Germline V lookup: CDR1 LGHNA, CDR2 YSLEER. In nucleotides, the CDR3 is TGCGCCAGCAGCCAAGATGGCACAGCTAACTATGGCTACACCTTC. Its protein product is CASSQDGTANYGYTF.

V is TRBV6-5 and J is TRBJ2-7, with D hard to call. In germline, CDR1 is MNHEY, CDR2 SVGAGI. The V and J ends lost 2 bases and 3 bases respectively, with 8 bases between them. The CDR3 sequence is 13 residues long. This chain's CDR3 is CASSYAAVYEQYF. DNA of the CDR3: TGTGCCAGCAGTTACGCGGCAGTCTACGAGCAGTACTTC.

This clone was seen only a few times. The chain recombines TRBV7-2 with TRBJ2-3, with D uncertain. V dropped 6 bases and J dropped 6 bases, with 19 bases sitting between them. The CDR3 has 15 residues. CDR1 and CDR2 (germline): SGHTA, FQGNSA. CDR3 nucleotides: TGTGCCAGCAGGACCTCCGGGTCCAAAAAGGATACGCAGTATTTT. This codes for CASRTSGSKKDTQYF.

The V gene is TRBV27, the J gene TRBJ2-1; the match to TRBD2 covers 8 bases. The length of the CDR3 is 15 residues. CDR1 and CDR2 (germline): MNHEY, SMNVEV (reference sequence). Losses at the gene ends were 6 bases for V and 7 bases for J; bases not matched to a gene: 11. The CDR3 DNA follows: TGTGCCAGCAGCTCGGGGGGGGGCCAGGGAAATGAGCAGTTCTTC. Residues: CASSSGGGQGNEQFF.

The V call is TRBV6-1, the J call TRBJ1-6; 7 bases align to TRBD1. CDR1 is MNHNS, CDR2 SASEGT, per germline. V lost 6 bases, J lost 8 bases, and 4 bases stayed unmatched. This CDR3 is built from 13 residues. CDR3 protein: CASRTGPDSPLHF. The DNA for the CDR3 is TGTGCCAGCAGGACAGGGCCAGATTCACCCCTCCACTTT.

This chain uses TRBV28 with TRBJ1-1; D possibly corresponds to TRBD1 (6 bases). Trimming cost V 7 bases and J 6 bases, with 15 bases left between them. From germline, CDR1 is MDHEN and CDR2 SYDVKM. This CDR3 region has 13 residues. CDR3 residues: CASTSRGGPEAFF. The CDR3 DNA follows: TGTGCCAGCACCTCCCGGGGGGGGCCTGAAGCTTTCTTT.

This chain links TRBV5-6 with TRBJ2-5; D gene unclear. The tail of the sequence fits TRBJ2-7 better, so the J call may be wrong. The CDR3 has 13 amino acids. The germline gives CDR1 SGHDT, CDR2 YYEEEE. The chain's CDR3 is CANTDRVLYEQYF. DNA for the CDR3: TGTGCCAACACTGATCGGGTCCTCTACGAGCAGTACTTC.

CDR3 region: CASSQPDRGLYEQYF. CDR3 sequence (DNA): TGCGCCAGCAGCCAGCCGGACAGGGGGCTATACGAGCAGTACTTC. V is TRBV4-1 and J is TRBJ2-7; 11 bases are shared with TRBD1. V lost 3 bases and J lost 4; bases outside the gene matches: 5. The CDR3 is made up of 15 amino acids. CDR1 is MGHRA, CDR2 YSYEKL, per germline.